These T cell receptor beta chains were read from a single sample in a study of T cell responses to AZD1222 COVID-19 vaccine. Clones were sequenced by immunoSEQ multiplex PCR, and TCRdb holds only the in-frame ones, with some missing. Among over 150,000 clones listed, approximately 91% were seen once. The material was peripheral blood, obtained 28 days after the second AZD1222 dose. All receptors derive from an adult who received the AZD1222 COVID-19 vaccine. Each CDR3 is given with its conserved first and last residue. D genes are given only for firm matches. Clone size is stated in some rows and not others, as once, few, many or a class when expanded.

d_call: NA; clone_size: NA; j_call: TRBJ1-1; v_call: TRBV10-3; cdr3_aa: CAIRIGGQGTEAFF; cdr3_nt: TGTGCCATCAGGATTGGGGGGCAGGGCACTGAAGCTTTCTTT
d_call: NA; clone_size: few; j_call: TRBJ1-5; v_call: TRBV12-5; cdr3_aa: CASGLVAYREWVNQPQHF; cdr3_nt: TGTGCTAGTGGTTTGGTAGCATACAGGGAGTGGGTTAATCAGCCCCAGCATTTT
d_call: TRBD2; clone_size: NA; j_call: TRBJ2-1; v_call: TRBV9; cdr3_aa: CASSARAGGMRGQFF; cdr3_nt: TGTGCCAGCAGCGCCCGGGCGGGAGGGATGCGGGGGCAGTTCTTC
d_call: TRBD2; clone_size: NA; j_call: TRBJ2-5; v_call: TRBV10-3; cdr3_aa: CAISEREGGPLETQYF; cdr3_nt: TGTGCCATCAGTGAGCGAGAGGGAGGGCCTTTAGAGACCCAGTACTTC
d_call: TRBD2; clone_size: NA; j_call: TRBJ2-1; v_call: TRBV4-1; cdr3_aa: CASSPPQGGTSGVNEQFF; cdr3_nt: TGCGCCAGCAGCCCTCCCCAAGGAGGGACTAGCGGGGTCAATGAGCAGTTCTTC
d_call: NA; clone_size: NA; j_call: TRBJ1-1; v_call: TRBV13; cdr3_aa: CASSWGSRNTEAFF; cdr3_nt: TGTGCCAGCAGTTGGGGTTCGCGGAACACTGAAGCTTTCTTT
d_call: TRBD1; clone_size: NA; j_call: TRBJ2-7; v_call: TRBV11-2; cdr3_aa: CASSRIDRGYEQYF; cdr3_nt: TGTGCCAGCAGCCGGATTGACAGGGGCTACGAGCAGTACTTC
d_call: TRBD2; clone_size: NA; j_call: TRBJ2-3; v_call: TRBV7-2; cdr3_aa: CASSLWTSGTRPQYF; cdr3_nt: TGTGCCAGCAGCTTATGGACTAGCGGGACCCGCCCGCAGTATTTT
d_call: NA; clone_size: NA; j_call: TRBJ2-7; v_call: TRBV12-3/TRBV12-4; cdr3_aa: CASSEQGDEQYF; cdr3_nt: TGTGCCAGCAGTGAACAGGGTGACGAGCAGTACTTC
d_call: TRBD1; clone_size: NA; j_call: TRBJ2-5; v_call: TRBV30; cdr3_aa: CAWSGGRPGQLDPGETQYF; cdr3_nt: TGTGCCTGGAGTGGGGGGAGACCGGGACAGCTCGACCCAGGGGAGACCCAGTACTTC
d_call: NA; clone_size: NA; j_call: TRBJ1-2; v_call: TRBV28; cdr3_aa: CASRKVGPNYGYTF; cdr3_nt: TGTGCCAGCAGGAAGGTTGGCCCCAACTATGGCTACACCTTC
d_call: TRBD1; clone_size: NA; j_call: TRBJ2-3; v_call: TRBV7-9; cdr3_aa: CASSERDRSQDTQYF; cdr3_nt: TGTGCCAGCAGCGAGAGGGACAGGTCTCAAGATACGCAGTATTTT
d_call: TRBD2; clone_size: NA; j_call: TRBJ2-7; v_call: TRBV28; cdr3_aa: CASSILGGGLEQYF; cdr3_nt: TGTGCCAGCAGTATTCTAGGCGGGGGGCTGGAGCAGTACTTC
d_call: NA; clone_size: NA; j_call: TRBJ1-6; v_call: TRBV5-4; cdr3_aa: CASSQRQLDNSPLHF; cdr3_nt: TGTGCCAGCAGCCAACGACAGTTAGATAATTCACCCCTCCACTTT
d_call: TRBD1; clone_size: NA; j_call: TRBJ2-7; v_call: TRBV7-2; cdr3_aa: CASSRGQGETYEQYF; cdr3_nt: TGTGCCAGCAGCCGGGGACAGGGGGAAACCTACGAGCAGTACTTC
d_call: NA; clone_size: NA; j_call: TRBJ1-2; v_call: TRBV5-1; cdr3_aa: CASSPPDPKIHGYTF; cdr3_nt: TGCGCCAGCAGCCCGCCGGATCCCAAAATTCATGGCTACACCTTC
d_call: NA; clone_size: NA; j_call: TRBJ1-4; v_call: TRBV29-1; cdr3_aa: CSVERSTGEKLFF; cdr3_nt: TGCAGCGTTGAGAGAAGTACAGGTGAAAAACTGTTTTTT
d_call: NA; clone_size: NA; j_call: TRBJ1-1; v_call: TRBV21-1; cdr3_aa: CASSARQGAITEAFF; cdr3_nt: TGTGCCAGCAGCGCCCGACAGGGGGCTATCACTGAAGCTTTCTTT
d_call: TRBD2; clone_size: NA; j_call: TRBJ2-1; v_call: TRBV4-1; cdr3_aa: CASSQGLAYGSYNEQFF; cdr3_nt: TGCGCCAGCAGCCAAGGACTAGCCTATGGCTCCTACAATGAGCAGTTCTTC
d_call: NA; clone_size: NA; j_call: TRBJ2-5; v_call: TRBV9; cdr3_aa: CASSVGSPYQETQYF; cdr3_nt: TGTGCCAGCAGCGTCGGTAGTCCGTACCAAGAGACCCAGTACTTC
d_call: NA; clone_size: NA; j_call: TRBJ1-1; v_call: TRBV4-1; cdr3_aa: CASSQVAGSEAFF; cdr3_nt: TGCGCCAGCAGCCAAGTCGCGGGGTCCGAAGCTTTCTTT
d_call: NA; clone_size: NA; j_call: TRBJ1-2; v_call: TRBV28; cdr3_aa: CGSVSGRGGYTF; cdr3_nt: TGTGGCTCAGTTAGCGGTAGGGGCGGCTACACCTTC
d_call: TRBD2; clone_size: NA; j_call: TRBJ2-1; v_call: TRBV19; cdr3_aa: CASSIRTSGSYNEQFF; cdr3_nt: TGTGCCAGTAGTATAAGGACTAGTGGCTCCTACAATGAGCAGTTCTTC
d_call: NA; clone_size: NA; j_call: TRBJ2-1; v_call: TRBV21-1; cdr3_aa: CASSYDAAFSYNEQFF; cdr3_nt: TGTGCCAGCAGTTACGACGCGGCCTTTTCCTACAATGAGCAGTTCTTC
d_call: NA; clone_size: NA; j_call: TRBJ2-5; v_call: TRBV29-1; cdr3_aa: CSAGWAETQYF; cdr3_nt: TGCAGCGCCGGGTGGGCGGAGACCCAGTACTTC
d_call: NA; clone_size: NA; j_call: TRBJ2-1; v_call: TRBV6-2/TRBV6-3; cdr3_aa: CASSWTGTYNEQFF; cdr3_nt: TGTGCCAGCAGTTGGACTGGAACCTACAATGAGCAGTTCTTC
d_call: TRBD2; clone_size: NA; j_call: TRBJ2-7; v_call: TRBV3-1/TRBV3-2; cdr3_aa: CASSQGTSGFYEQYF; cdr3_nt: TGTGCCAGCAGCCAAGGGACTAGCGGATTCTACGAGCAGTACTTC
d_call: NA; clone_size: few; j_call: TRBJ1-3; v_call: TRBV10-3; cdr3_aa: CAISDPGLTLGGNTIYF; cdr3_nt: TGTGCCATCAGTGATCCGGGACTCACGTTAGGCGGAAACACCATATATTTT
d_call: NA; clone_size: NA; j_call: TRBJ1-6; v_call: TRBV9; cdr3_aa: CASSPYAEEGSTPLHF; cdr3_nt: TGTGCCAGCAGCCCCTACGCGGAGGAGGGAAGCACACCCCTCCACTTT
d_call: NA; clone_size: NA; j_call: TRBJ2-2; v_call: TRBV9; cdr3_aa: CASSDGTTTGELFF; cdr3_nt: TGTGCCAGCAGCGATGGGACAACCACCGGGGAGCTGTTTTTT
d_call: NA; clone_size: once; j_call: TRBJ1-2; v_call: TRBV6-1; cdr3_aa: CASSEAYGGGYGYTF; cdr3_nt: TGTGCCAGCAGTGAAGCATACGGCGGGGGCTATGGCTACACCTTC
d_call: TRBD2; clone_size: NA; j_call: TRBJ2-3; v_call: TRBV27; cdr3_aa: CASSSIWSGRGTDTQYF; cdr3_nt: TGTGCCAGCAGTTCAATCTGGTCAGGGAGGGGCACAGATACGCAGTATTTT
d_call: NA; clone_size: NA; j_call: TRBJ1-1; v_call: TRBV7-8; cdr3_aa: CASRILQGVNTEAFF; cdr3_nt: TGTGCCAGCAGAATCCTACAGGGCGTGAACACTGAAGCTTTCTTT
d_call: TRBD1; clone_size: NA; j_call: TRBJ2-2; v_call: TRBV10-3; cdr3_aa: CAISERDRWNTGELFF; cdr3_nt: TGTGCCATCAGTGAGAGGGACAGGTGGAACACCGGGGAGCTGTTTTTT
d_call: NA; clone_size: NA; j_call: TRBJ2-7; v_call: TRBV19; cdr3_aa: CASSIDGQGVYEQYF; cdr3_nt: TGTGCCAGTAGTATAGATGGCCAAGGGGTATACGAGCAGTACTTC
d_call: NA; clone_size: NA; j_call: TRBJ1-1; v_call: TRBV10-3; cdr3_aa: CAISEEANTEAFF; cdr3_nt: TGTGCCATCAGTGAGGAGGCCAACACTGAAGCTTTCTTT
d_call: NA; clone_size: NA; j_call: TRBJ1-5; v_call: TRBV28; cdr3_aa: CASSLAGWGNQPQHF; cdr3_nt: TGTGCCAGCAGTTTGGCCGGTTGGGGCAATCAGCCCCAGCATTTT
d_call: NA; clone_size: NA; j_call: TRBJ1-1; v_call: TRBV3-1/TRBV3-2; cdr3_aa: CASSRGGWTEAFF; cdr3_nt: TGTGCCAGCAGCCGGGGGGGGTGGACTGAAGCTTTCTTT
d_call: TRBD2; clone_size: NA; j_call: TRBJ2-3; v_call: TRBV6-5; cdr3_aa: CASSNSGSSDTQYF; cdr3_nt: TGTGCCAGCAGTAATAGCGGGAGTTCAGATACGCAGTATTTT
d_call: TRBD2; clone_size: NA; j_call: TRBJ2-7; v_call: TRBV18; cdr3_aa: CASSPAPAGDEQYF; cdr3_nt: TGTGCCAGCTCACCGGCTCCAGCGGGGGACGAGCAGTACTTC
d_call: TRBD1; clone_size: NA; j_call: TRBJ2-7; v_call: TRBV27; cdr3_aa: CASSRTGAYEQYF; cdr3_nt: TGTGCCAGCAGCCGGACAGGGGCCTACGAGCAGTACTTC
d_call: NA; clone_size: NA; j_call: TRBJ1-2; v_call: TRBV2; cdr3_aa: CASSGRQHYGYTF; cdr3_nt: TGTGCCAGCAGCGGACGACAGCACTATGGCTACACCTTC
d_call: NA; clone_size: NA; j_call: TRBJ2-5; v_call: TRBV4-1; cdr3_aa: CASSQVRGGQKETQYF; cdr3_nt: TGCGCCAGCAGCCAAGTTCGAGGTGGCCAGAAAGAGACCCAGTACTTC
d_call: NA; clone_size: NA; j_call: TRBJ2-3; v_call: TRBV28; cdr3_aa: CASSPPFGTTDTQYF; cdr3_nt: TGTGCCAGCAGTCCACCTTTTGGTACCACAGATACGCAGTATTTT
d_call: TRBD2; clone_size: NA; j_call: TRBJ2-1; v_call: TRBV7-3; cdr3_aa: CASSLISPLAASSYNEQFF; cdr3_nt: TGTGCCAGCAGCTTAATCTCCCCACTAGCGGCAAGCTCCTACAATGAGCAGTTCTTC
d_call: NA; clone_size: NA; j_call: TRBJ1-1; v_call: TRBV9; cdr3_aa: CASSLRQDMNTEAFF; cdr3_nt: TGTGCCAGCAGCTTACGACAGGACATGAACACTGAAGCTTTCTTT
d_call: TRBD2; clone_size: NA; j_call: TRBJ2-5; v_call: TRBV27; cdr3_aa: CASSSRREGETQYF; cdr3_nt: TGTGCCAGCAGTTCCCGTCGGGAGGGAGAGACCCAGTACTTC